The 27 T cell receptor beta chains reported below all come from one sample, sequenced in a study of T cells in tuberculosis. TCRdb keeps only in-frame clones here, not all; method: immunoSEQ multiplex PCR. The sample shows 80,000 to 90,000 clones, roughly 90% of them seen only once. Sorting used thawed, overnight-rested PBMC stained with anti-CD3, a viability dye and GMM-loaded CD1B tetramer. C32 glucose monomycolate from Rhodococcus equi was loaded onto the CD1B tetramers. The sequencing input was CD1b-GMM tetramer-negative cells sorted from PBMCs. The receptors stem from an adult woman with latent tuberculosis.

The chain couples TRBV4-1 to TRBJ2-5; D gene uncertain. This CDR3 comprises 14 residues. Trimming pared 2 bases from V and 2 bases from J, leaving 9 bases between. Looked up from germline, CDR1 is MGHRA and CDR2 is YSYEKL. CDR3 bases: TGCGCCAGCAGCCAAATCCTGAGACAAGAGACCCAGTACTTC. It specifies CASSQILRQETQYF.

V is TRBV6-5 and J is TRBJ2-4; maybe TRBD2 (5 bases). Germline CDR1 and CDR2: MNHEY and SVGAGI. The ends were cut back, 0 bases at V and 6 bases at J, with 12 bases in the middle. CDR3 length: 15 residues. DNA of the CDR3: TGTGCCAGCAGTTACTCGCCGGGGAATGCAAACATTCAGTACTTC. Amino acids: CASSYSPGNANIQYF.

This chain uses TRBV11-2 with TRBJ2-7; 9 bases match TRBD1. The ends lost 4 bases at V and 3 bases at J; junction bases unmatched: 1. Germline CDR1 SGHAT, CDR2 FQNNGV. CDR3 length equals 13 residues. The CDR3 loop is CASSWGQGYEQYV. DNA of the CDR3: TGTGCCAGCAGCTGGGGACAGGGCTACGAGCAGTACGTC.

Concerning this clone: Other DNA sequences of this sample code for an identical CDR3. The chain joins TRBV7-8 to TRBJ1-2, with D unclear. Looked up from germline, CDR1 is SGHVS and CDR2 is FQNEAQ. V lost 1 base and J 5 bases, leaving 14 bases between the germline ends. This CDR3 spans 15 amino acids. The CDR3 DNA is TGTGCCAGCAGCTTAGGTTCAAATCGGGGTTATGGCTACACCTTC. Its translation is CASSLGSNRGYGYTF.

The genes are TRBV6-6 and TRBJ2-5; D unclear. The CDR3 covers 15 residues. Germline lookup yields CDR1 MNHNY and CDR2 SVGAGI (reference sequence). The germline V and J ends were trimmed by 2 bases and 2 bases, with 12 bases remaining between them. The CDR3 loop is CASSYGHQMQETQYF. The CDR3 DNA sequence: TGTGCCAGCAGTTACGGGCACCAAATGCAAGAGACCCAGTACTTC.

The chain carries TRBV7-9 and TRBJ2-7, with a weak D call TRBD1 (5 bases). The CDR3 length is 15 residues. Germline V gene sequence: CDR1 SEHNR, CDR2 FQNEAQ (reference sequence). The V end lost 2 bases, the J end lost 6 bases, and 17 bases lay between the germline ends. CDR3 loop: CASSLSSGSGFEQYV. The DNA for the CDR3 is TGTGCCAGCAGCTTATCCTCAGGGTCAGGTTTCGAGCAGTACGTC.

The chain links TRBV13 to TRBJ2-1; TRBD2 matches at 10 bases. The CDR3 is made up of 14 amino acids. Germline V CDR1 and CDR2: PRHDT, FYEKMQ (reference sequence). V lost 10 bases and J lost 7; bases outside the gene matches: 10. CDR3: CATRERGGGNEQFF. The CDR3 region has the DNA TGTGCCACCAGAGAGCGGGGGGGCGGAAATGAGCAGTTCTTC.

The rearrangement joins TRBV5-1 to TRBJ2-5; perhaps TRBD2 as D (6 bases). The CDR3 is 15 residues long. The V gene lost 2 bases and the J gene lost 0 bases, with 11 bases spanning the gap. Germline lookup yields CDR1 SGHRS and CDR2 YFSETQ. CDR3 nucleotide sequence: TGCGCCAGCAGCTTATCCGGGACTCACCAAGAGACCCAGTACTTC. As protein: CASSLSGTHQETQYF.

V gene TRBV5-1 combines with J gene TRBJ1-4, with a possible D match to TRBD1 (6 bases). Trimming removed 3 bases at V and 3 bases at J, with 12 bases between. This CDR3 comprises 15 residues. Germline CDR1 reads SGHRS; CDR2 reads YFSETQ. Here the CDR3 reads CASSYQGISNEKLFF. For the CDR3, the DNA is TGCGCCAGCAGCTACCAGGGGATTTCTAATGAAAAACTGTTTTTT.

This chain joins TRBV5-1 and TRBJ2-3; TRBD2 aligns across 9 bases. Trimming at V came to 1 base and at J to 2 bases, leaving 2 bases not matched to a gene. This CDR3 is built from 15 residues. Germline lookup yields CDR1 SGHRS and CDR2 YFSETQ. This CDR3 is CASSLPSGNTDTQYF. CDR3 nucleotide sequence: TGCGCCAGCAGCTTGCCTAGCGGGAACACAGATACGCAGTATTTT.

This chain connects TRBV11-2 to TRBJ2-3, with TRBD2 matching over 14 bases. Germline V gene lookup returns CDR1 SGHAT and CDR2 FQNNGV. The CDR3 has 19 amino acids. The trim removed 1 base at V and 1 base at J, leaving 7 bases unmatched. The CDR3 protein is CASSLGLAGGYWGTDTQYF. CDR3 in DNA: TGTGCCAGCAGCTTAGGACTAGCGGGGGGGTATTGGGGCACAGATACGCAGTATTTT.

This chain links TRBV4-2 with TRBJ1-3, with D possibly matching TRBD1 (6 bases). V was shortened by 4 bases and J by 0 bases, with 19 bases between the two germline ends. The CDR3 runs to 18 residues. Germline assignment: CDR1 LGHNA and CDR2 YNFKEQ. CDR3 sequence: CASSLAPPQGSSGNTIYF. The CDR3 DNA sequence: TGTGCCAGCAGCCTAGCGCCCCCTCAGGGGAGCTCTGGAAACACCATATATTTT.

The chain couples TRBV5-5 to TRBJ1-1; D perhaps matches TRBD1 (6 bases). The CDR3 totals 13 residues. CDR1 is SGHKS and CDR2 is YYEKEE in the germline V gene (reference sequence). V lost 5 bases to trimming and J lost 1 base, with 9 bases between them. In DNA, the CDR3 is TGTGCCAGCAGTCGGGACACGAACACTGAAGCTTTCTTT. Amino acids: CASSRDTNTEAFF.

J is TRBJ1-6 and V is TRBV28, with 8 nucleotides matching TRBD1. Trimming removed 6 bases from V and 0 bases from J; junction bases left unmatched: 7. The CDR3 consists of 17 residues. Germline assignment: CDR1 MDHEN and CDR2 SYDVKM. Here the CDR3 DNA reads TGTGCCAGCAGGACGGACAGGGCCAGCTCCTATAATTCACCCCTCCACTTT. Amino acids: CASRTDRASSYNSPLHF.

The J gene is TRBJ1-6, the V gene TRBV9; TRBD1 is a possible D gene (5 bases). The CDR3 consists of 18 residues. Germline V gene lookup returns CDR1 SGDLS and CDR2 YYNGEE. Trimming stripped 0 bases from V and 8 bases from J, with 21 bases between. The CDR3 loop is CASSVEGRSDNLYSPLHF. The CDR3 region has the DNA TGTGCCAGCAGCGTAGAGGGTAGGTCGGACAACCTATATTCACCCCTCCACTTT.

The V and J genes are TRBV7-9 and TRBJ2-3; 12 positions match TRBD2. Unmatched junction bases numbered 8, after V lost 3 bases and J lost 4 bases. The CDR3 totals 17 residues. Germline V gene lookup returns CDR1 SEHNR and CDR2 FQNEAQ (reference sequence). CDR3 nucleotide sequence: TGTGCCAGCAGCTTGAGCCTAGCGGGGGGGCTCCCAGATACGCAGTATTTT. Protein: CASSLSLAGGLPDTQYF. Full variable domain (outside the CDR3, taken from reference TRBV7-9 and TRBJ2-3): DTGVSQNPRHKITKRGQNVTFRCDPISEHNRLYWYRQTLGQGPEFLTYFQNEAQLEKSRLLSDRFSAERPKGSFSTLEIQRTEQGDSAMYLCASSLSLAGGLPDTQYFGPGTRLTVL.

The gene calls are TRBV6-5 and TRBJ1-2; 8 bases agree with TRBD1. There are 15 residues in the CDR3. From germline, CDR1 is MNHEY and CDR2 SVGAGI. After removal of 4 bases from V and 3 bases from J, the junction contained 7 bases not matched to a gene. The chain's CDR3 is CASSSRVTGDYGYTF. CDR3 DNA sequence: TGTGCCAGCAGTTCGAGGGTGACAGGGGACTATGGCTACACCTTC.

In the case of this clone: Relative to the germline gene, one junction end is altered; a read error may explain this. The rearrangement joins TRBV5-1 to TRBJ2-7; 11 nucleotides align to TRBD2. The CDR3 is made up of 13 amino acids. The germline CDR1 and CDR2 sequences are SGHRS and YFSETQ. The CDR3 loop reads CASSLAPASGGSF. In nucleotides, the CDR3 is TGCGCCAGCAGCTTGGCCCCTGCTAGCGGGGGGAGCTTC.

The chain joins TRBV4-2 to TRBJ2-5; the D gene is possibly TRBD1 (5 bases). V shed 2 bases and J shed 5 bases, with 15 bases lying between them. The CDR3 spans 15 residues. Germline CDR1 reads LGHNA; CDR2 reads YNFKEQ. CDR3 coding DNA: TGTGCCAGCAGCCAAACTCTAGGGGTTGGGGAGACCCAGTACTTC. This codes for CASSQTLGVGETQYF.

The rearrangement links TRBV5-4 to TRBJ2-3; no clear D gene. Trimming cost V 4 bases and J 0 bases, with 6 bases left between them. Germline CDR1 is SGHNT and CDR2 is YYREEE (reference sequence). The CDR3 contains 13 residues. The CDR3: CASSGPSTDTQYF. CDR3 coding DNA: TGTGCCAGCAGCGGGCCTAGCACAGATACGCAGTATTTT. The full variable domain, its missing parts supplied by reference TRBV5-4 and TRBJ2-3, is ETGVTQSPTHLIKTRGQQVTLRCSSQSGHNTVSWYQQALGQGPQFIFQYYREEENGRGNFPPRFSGLQFPNYSSELNVNALELDDSALYLCASSGPSTDTQYFGPGTRLTVL.

The chain carries TRBV11-2 and TRBJ2-7; 7 nucleotides agree with TRBD2. Germline values: CDR1 SGHAT, CDR2 FQNNGV. J lost 2 bases, V lost 5 bases, and 6 bases had no gene match. CDR3 length equals 14 residues. The CDR3 loop is CASSGTGTTYEQYF. In nucleotides, the CDR3 is TGTGCCAGCAGCGGTACCGGGACTACCTACGAGCAGTACTTC.

J is TRBJ1-5 and V is TRBV11-2, with D unclear. Germline V gene data show CDR1 as SGHAT and CDR2 as FQNNGV. Trimming took 5 bases from V and 4 from J, leaving 15 bases between them. The CDR3 extends over 15 amino acids. The DNA for the CDR3 is TGTGCCAGCAGCCACGGTACGGGTTTTAATCAGCCCCAGCATTTT. Translated, it gives CASSHGTGFNQPQHF. The whole variable domain, remainder taken from reference TRBV11-2 and TRBJ1-5, is EAGVAQSPRYKIIEKRQSVAFWCNPISGHATLYWYQQILGQGPKLLIQFQNNGVVDDSQLPKDRFSAERLKGVDSTLKIQPAKLEDSAVYLCASSHGTGFNQPQHFGDGTRLSIL.

The CDR3 DNA follows: TGTGCCAGCAGAACAAACAGGGTCGAGGGCACTGAAGCTTTCTTT. Translation gives CASRTNRVEGTEAFF. V gene TRBV21-1 combines with J gene TRBJ1-1; the table's TRBD1 call for D was not verified on the DNA. TRBV21-1 is marked as a pseudogene. This CDR3 has 15 residues.

This chain connects TRBV9 to TRBJ1-3, with D unresolved. From germline, CDR1 is SGDLS and CDR2 YYNGEE. The V end was cut by 4 bases, the J end by 4 bases, with 15 bases between. This CDR3 spans 15 amino acids. CDR3 DNA sequence: TGTGCCAGCAGCCCCAGCGGAGCGTGGGGAAACACCATATATTTT. Translation: CASSPSGAWGNTIYF.

The chain is built from TRBV2 and TRBJ1-2; D call uncertain. The ends were cut back, 6 bases at V and 3 bases at J, with 14 bases in the middle. The CDR3 consists of 14 residues. Germline V lookup: CDR1 SNHLY, CDR2 FYNNEI. CDR3 nucleotides: TGTGCCAGCAGGGAGGGTGTGGCAGACTATGGCTACACCTTC. Residues: CASREGVADYGYTF.

The V call is TRBV6-1, the J call TRBJ2-5; TRBD2 might be the D (6 bases). CDR3 size: 13 residues. Per germline, CDR1 MNHNS and CDR2 SASEGT. Trimming took 2 bases from V and 4 from J, leaving 8 bases between them. The CDR3 DNA sequence: TGTGCCAGCAGTGAACGCGGGATAGAGACCCAGTACTTC. The encoded protein is CASSERGIETQYF.

The chain is built from TRBV25-1 and TRBJ2-3; D gene ambiguous. V lost 2 bases, J lost 3 bases, and 6 bases lay in between. CDR3 length: 13 residues. CDR1 is MGHDK and CDR2 is SYGVNS in the germline V gene. The chain's CDR3 is CASSETGTDTQYF. CDR3 bases: TGTGCCAGCAGTGAAACGGGTACAGATACGCAGTATTTT.